Presented here are 30 T cell receptor beta chains from one specimen sequenced in a study of blood T cell repertoires in COVID-19. Method: immunoSEQ multiplex PCR; TCRdb's copy keeps in-frame clones and lacks some. The sample lists 200,000 to 250,000 clones; around three quarters were seen once. Sequenced material: peripheral blood. These TCRs come from a woman in her sixties or seventies with acute or convalescent COVID-19.

V gene TRBV25-1 combines with J gene TRBJ1-2; D gene ambiguous. From germline, CDR1 is MGHDK and CDR2 SYGVNS. This CDR3 comprises 15 residues. The V and J ends lost 5 bases and 1 base respectively, with 14 bases between them. The CDR3 loop reads CASSKDGGYNYGYTF. CDR3 DNA sequence: TGTGCCAGCAGTAAGGACGGAGGATATAACTATGGCTACACCTTC.

The V and J genes are TRBV5-1 and TRBJ1-1; 7 nucleotides align to TRBD1. Trimming took 1 base from V and 1 from J; bases not matched to a gene: 1. The V gene's germline CDR1 is SGHRS and CDR2 YFSETQ. The CDR3 runs 14 residues. In nucleotides, the CDR3 is TGCGCCAGCAGCTTGACAGGGGAGAACACTGAAGCTTTCTTT. This gives the protein CASSLTGENTEAFF.

The chain has TRBV13 and TRBJ2-7, with TRBD2 matching 10 bases. The trim removed 2 bases at V and 4 bases at J, leaving 5 bases unmatched. Germline lookup yields CDR1 PRHDT and CDR2 FYEKMQ (reference sequence). The CDR3 length is 15 residues. In nucleotides, the CDR3 is TGTGCCAGCAGCTTAAACAGCGGGGGGGCGTACGAGCAGTACTTC. Its translation is CASSLNSGGAYEQYF.

The chain recombines TRBV10-3 with TRBJ2-3; D may be TRBD2 (5 bases). V lost 4 bases, J lost 1 base, and 12 bases lay in between. CDR1 and CDR2 (germline): ENHRY, SYGVKD. CDR3 size: 15 residues. Here the CDR3 reads CAISALAEGTDTQYF. The CDR3, as DNA: TGTGCCATCAGTGCCCTCGCGGAGGGCACAGATACGCAGTATTTT.

The chain carries TRBV25-1 and TRBJ1-3; 9 bases match TRBD1. The CDR3 totals 17 residues. With 4 bases clipped from V and 3 bases from J, the junction kept 10 bases outside the gene matches. CDR1 and CDR2 from the germline V gene are MGHDK and SYGVNS. In DNA form, the CDR3 reads TGTGCCAGCAGTGGTCTGTTACAGGGGGCAGGTGGAAACACCATATATTTT. Protein product: CASSGLLQGAGGNTIYF.

The chain employs TRBV6-2 or TRBV6-3 and TRBJ2-2; 7 positions match TRBD2. Germline V gene sequence: CDR1 MNHEY, CDR2 SVGEGT. CDR3 length: 15 residues. Germline trimming cut 7 bases from V and 1 base from J; bases unmatched to any gene: 6. CDR3 sequence: CASTPPSGNTGELFF. The CDR3 nucleotides are TGTGCCAGCACCCCCCCTAGCGGGAACACCGGGGAGCTGTTTTTT.

J is TRBJ2-3 and V is TRBV2, with 7 nucleotides matching TRBD2. The J segment lost 1 base and the V segment lost 1 base, leaving 2 bases of the junction unmatched. Germline CDR1 is SNHLY and CDR2 is FYNNEI. This CDR3 is 15 amino acids long. The CDR3 loop reads CASSEGLAGTDTQYF. The CDR3 region has the DNA TGTGCCAGCAGTGAAGGGCTAGCGGGCACAGATACGCAGTATTTT.

This clone was seen a few times. The chain links TRBV25-1 to TRBJ1-6; 9 bases line up with TRBD1. Germline values: CDR1 MGHDK, CDR2 SYGVNS. CDR3 length: 13 residues. With 7 bases clipped from V and 7 bases from J, the junction kept 2 bases outside the gene matches. DNA of the CDR3: TGTGCCAGCAACGGACAGGGGAATTCACCCCTCCACTTT. It specifies CASNGQGNSPLHF.

This chain joins TRBV6-5 and TRBJ2-6; no clear D gene. The CDR3 covers 14 residues. Germline V gene lookup returns CDR1 MNHEY and CDR2 SVGAGI. Trimming pared 7 bases from V and 0 bases from J, leaving 7 bases between. The CDR3 sequence: CASKSSSGANVLTF. Here the CDR3 DNA reads TGTGCCAGCAAGAGTAGCTCTGGGGCCAACGTCCTGACTTTC.

The chain is built from TRBV28 and TRBJ2-5, with 7 bases identical to TRBD2. V was clipped by 8 bases and J by 7 bases; unmatched bases: 16. CDR1 MDHEN and CDR2 SYDVKM come from the germline V gene. The CDR3 has 15 residues. The chain's CDR3 is CASRTGRGGLGTQYF. CDR3 coding DNA: TGTGCCAGCCGAACGGGACGAGGAGGACTAGGGACCCAGTACTTC.

The V and J genes are TRBV4-2 and TRBJ1-3; D call uncertain. Germline CDR1 and CDR2: LGHNA and YNFKEQ. The V end lost 4 bases, the J end lost 0 bases, and 13 bases lay between the germline ends. The CDR3 spans 16 residues. CDR3 protein: CASSPGSGPSGNTIYF. As DNA, the CDR3 is TGTGCCAGCAGCCCAGGCTCCGGCCCCTCTGGAAACACCATATATTTT.

This clone was observed a single time. The gene calls are TRBV6-6 and TRBJ2-1; TRBD2 aligns across 7 bases. J gave up 7 bases and V 4 bases, and 10 bases lay outside the gene matches. The CDR3 is made up of 15 amino acids. Germline lookup yields CDR1 MNHNY and CDR2 SVGAGI (reference sequence). CDR3 loop: CASSSQVVGGNEQFF. The DNA of the CDR3 is TGTGCCAGCAGTTCCCAAGTAGTCGGGGGGAATGAGCAGTTCTTC.

V gene TRBV18 combines with J gene TRBJ2-7; D is perhaps TRBD2 (6 bases). Trimming pared 3 bases from V and 0 bases from J, leaving 9 bases between. The CDR3 consists of 14 residues. Germline V CDR1 and CDR2: KGHSH, LQKENI. CDR3 region: CASSPPGGSYEQYF. In DNA form, the CDR3 reads TGTGCCAGCTCACCTCCCGGGGGCTCCTACGAGCAGTACTTC.

There are a few counts of this clone. V and J are TRBV5-4 and TRBJ2-5, with TRBD2 identical over 8 bases. The V and J ends lost 0 bases and 4 bases, in that order; junction bases with no gene match: 5. The germline V gene encodes CDR1 SGHNT and CDR2 YYREEE (reference sequence). The CDR3 is 15 residues long. CDR3 nucleotides: TGTGCCAGCAGCTTGGCGGGGGGGCCGTTAGAGACCCAGTACTTC. It is translated as CASSLAGGPLETQYF.

The V and J genes are TRBV29-1 and TRBJ2-7; TRBD1 might be the D (8 bases). From germline, CDR1 is SQVTM and CDR2 ANQGSEA. V was trimmed by 4 bases and J by 2 bases, leaving 15 bases between them. This CDR3 has 14 amino acids. Written as DNA, the CDR3 is TGCAGCGTTGGGGGGGGACAGGAGACCTACGAGCAGTACTTC. The encoded protein is CSVGGGQETYEQYF.

This clone was picked up a small number of times. The CDR3 region has the DNA TGTGCCAGCAGTTATACGGCGGGGGGACCCTATAATTCACCCCTCCACTTT. It specifies CASSYTAGGPYNSPLHF. This rearrangement joins TRBV6-2 or TRBV6-3 to TRBJ1-6; D perhaps matches TRBD1 (5 bases). The CDR3 loop spans 17 amino acids. Germline V lookup: CDR1 MNHEY, CDR2 SVGEGT. The V gene lost 3 bases and the J gene lost 2 bases, with 14 bases spanning the gap.

This sequence joins TRBV10-3 and TRBJ2-7; 9 bases agree with TRBD1. Trimming removed 11 bases from V and 2 bases from J; junction bases left unmatched: 4. Germline CDR1 is ENHRY and CDR2 is SYGVKD. This CDR3 region has 12 residues. CDR3 DNA: TGTGCCTCACAGGGGGCACCCTACGAGCAGTACTTC. Translation gives CASQGAPYEQYF.

Details on this clone: A junction boundary mismatches the germline segment, possibly from a read error. The chain recombines TRBV6-2 or TRBV6-3 with TRBJ2-5; perhaps TRBD2 as D (7 bases). CDR1 is MNHEY, CDR2 SVGEGT, per germline. The CDR3 runs to 15 residues. The DNA for the CDR3 is TGTGCCAGCAGTTTTTCGCAGATGCGGGGGCCCCCCGGGGACTTC. Protein sequence: CASSFSQMRGPPGDF.

The gene calls are TRBV7-2 and TRBJ2-3, with D hard to call. Germline CDR1 is SGHTA and CDR2 is FQGNSA. Trimming shortened V by 4 bases and J by 3 bases, and 11 bases separated the two germline ends. CDR3 length equals 14 residues. CDR3: CASSSGLVTDTQYF. The CDR3 DNA sequence: TGTGCCAGCAGCTCGGGTCTTGTGACAGATACGCAGTATTTT. The variable domain in full, with the rest retrieved from reference TRBV7-2 and TRBJ2-3, is GAGVSQSPSNKVTEKGKDVELRCDPISGHTALYWYRQSLGQGLEFLIYFQGNSAPDKSGLPSDRFSAERTGGSVSTLTIQRTQQEDSAVYLCASSSGLVTDTQYFGPGTRLTVL.

In this sample, this clone turned up a few times. The chain couples TRBV19 to TRBJ1-2; D ambiguous. The CDR3 loop spans 13 amino acids. V was pared by 5 bases and J by 5 bases, with 12 bases between. Germline CDR1 and CDR2: LNHDA and SQIVND (reference sequence). The CDR3 loop reads CASSFEPEYGYTF. The CDR3 region has the DNA TGTGCCAGTAGTTTCGAACCTGAGTATGGCTACACCTTC. Full variable domain (rest looked up from reference TRBV19 and TRBJ1-2): DGGITQSPKYLFRKEGQNVTLSCEQNLNHDAMYWYRQDPGQGLRLIYYSQIVNDFQKGDIAEGYSVSREKKESFPLTVTSAQKNPTAFYLCASSFEPEYGYTFGSGTRLTVV.

This chain links TRBV5-4 with TRBJ2-2, with a tentative D call TRBD1 (6 bases). The CDR3 covers 14 residues. The germline gives CDR1 SGHNT, CDR2 YYREEE (reference sequence). The V end was cut by 1 base, the J end by 3 bases, with 7 bases between. The CDR3 DNA follows: TGTGCCAGCAGCTTGCGGACAGACACCGGGGAGCTGTTTTTT. As protein: CASSLRTDTGELFF.

On this clone itself: Other nucleotide sequences in the sample specify the same CDR3. The V and J genes are TRBV19 and TRBJ2-4; D gene uncertain. Germline values: CDR1 LNHDA, CDR2 SQIVND (reference sequence). V was shortened by 5 bases and J by 3 bases, with 11 bases between the two germline ends. This CDR3 has 14 residues. CDR3 loop: CASSSPGDKNIQYF. The CDR3 DNA reads TGTGCCAGTAGTTCCCCAGGTGACAAAAACATTCAGTACTTC.

The V gene is TRBV7-8, the J gene TRBJ1-5; no firm D call. This CDR3 is built from 15 residues. V shed 2 bases and J shed 0 bases, with 8 bases lying between them. Germline assignment: CDR1 SGHVS and CDR2 FQNEAQ. Written as DNA, the CDR3 is TGTGCCAGCAGCTTAAGAGAATATAGCAATCAGCCCCAGCATTTT. Protein: CASSLREYSNQPQHF.

The rearrangement links TRBV6-5 to TRBJ2-3; 9 positions match TRBD1. The CDR3 has 15 residues. CDR1 is MNHEY and CDR2 is SVGAGI in the germline V gene. V was pared by 5 bases and J by 4 bases, with 7 bases of the junction left unmatched. The CDR3 here is CASSQTGGWSDTQYF. The CDR3 DNA reads as TGTGCCAGCAGTCAGACAGGGGGTTGGTCAGATACGCAGTATTTT.

This chain links TRBV19 with TRBJ1-2; no clear D gene. The ends were cut back, 3 bases at V and 4 bases at J, with 12 bases in the middle. This CDR3 comprises 14 residues. In germline, CDR1 is LNHDA, CDR2 SQIVND (reference sequence). The CDR3 DNA sequence: TGTGCCAGTAGTATGGGTGGGCACCTCTATGGCTACACCTTC. This translates into CASSMGGHLYGYTF.

This clone was seen more than once but under ten times. The V call is TRBV11-2, the J call TRBJ2-7, with 10 nucleotides matching TRBD1. The J segment lost 5 bases and the V segment lost 7 bases, leaving 8 bases of the junction unmatched. CDR3 length: 14 amino acids. Germline-derived CDR1 and CDR2 are SGHAT and FQNNGV. The CDR3, as DNA: TGTGCCAGCAAACAGGGACAGGGGACCCACGAGCAGTACTTC. Amino acids: CASKQGQGTHEQYF.

V is TRBV6-1 and J is TRBJ1-5, with TRBD1 matching over 7 bases. Trimming cost V 2 bases and J 7 bases; bases outside gene matches: 8. CDR1 MNHNS and CDR2 SASEGT come from the germline V gene. This CDR3 is 15 amino acids long. The CDR3 coding sequence is TGTGCCAGCAGTGAATATCGACAGGGAACCCAGCCCCAGCATTTT. Its translation is CASSEYRQGTQPQHF.

J is TRBJ1-2 and V is TRBV24-1; D possibly corresponds to TRBD1 (5 bases). Germline CDR1 is KGHDR and CDR2 is SFDVKD. The CDR3 has 14 amino acids. V shed 3 bases and J shed 4 bases, with 11 bases lying between them. CDR3 sequence (DNA): TGTGCCACCAGTGATCAGGACACCATCTATGGCTACACCTTC. This codes for CATSDQDTIYGYTF.

This chain connects TRBV5-5 to TRBJ2-4, with D possibly TRBD1 on 5 matching bases. V gave up 1 base and J gave up 6 bases, with 11 bases separating them. There are 14 residues in the CDR3. The germline V gene encodes CDR1 SGHKS and CDR2 YYEKEE (reference sequence). The CDR3 loop reads CASSLYGQGNIQYF. CDR3 DNA sequence: TGTGCCAGCAGCTTGTATGGACAAGGAAACATTCAGTACTTC. Variable domain in full (rest from reference TRBV5-5 and TRBJ2-4): DAGVTQSPTHLIKTRGQQVTLRCSPISGHKSVSWYQQVLGQGPQFIFQYYEKEERGRGNFPDRFSARQFPNYSSELNVNALLLGDSALYLCASSLYGQGNIQYFGAGTRLSVL.

Only a few counts were recorded for this clone. The chain recombines TRBV30 with TRBJ2-3; D might be TRBD1 (6 bases). The germline V gene has CDR1 GTSNPN and CDR2 SVGIG (reference sequence). The CDR3 covers 15 residues. Trimming shortened V by 0 bases and J by 9 bases, and 19 bases separated the two germline ends. The CDR3 DNA sequence: TGTGCCTGGAGTGTATTTGGGGGTTTTGGGGGCACGCAGTATTTT. Encoded protein: CAWSVFGGFGGTQYF.